Detailed here is one T cell receptor beta chain. This clone's antigen is unknown. No qualities accompany the bases; no much larger clone lies one base away. This sample was included in a study of CD8+CD57+ T cells in acquired aplastic anemia (dated by TCRdb to 2016 to 2018). A note on the overall study: DNA extracted from sorted CD4+ and CD8+ cells had a mean of 3.2 ug, with a range of about 0.19 to 30 ug. CD8+CD57+ expansion was defined as frequency above the mean frequency observed in healthy subjects.

TCR beta VDJ combination and CDR3 sequence profiling used genomic DNA as the template. An Illumina HiSeq 2000 was the platform used for TCR repertoire sequencing. The authors' analysis ran thus. TRBV/TRBJ rearrangement plots, CDR3 size and DJ length profiles, and Simpson's diversity index were used to evaluate the repertoires. The most abundant DNA sequence in the deep sequencing data was taken as the immunodominant clone. CDR3 amino acid sequences were checked for sharing across subjects and were also compared against the VDJdb database and published repertoires. The public reads were reanalyzed by TCRdb: fastp trimming at Q25, MiXCR alignment, in-frame beta chains only. One record per CDR3 amino acid sequence lists the most common genes and DNA. The V and J calls, along with clone size, are taken from TCRdb and not from the paper's own processing. Across this sample there are roughly 200,000 distinct CDR3 sequences, with around three fifths seen only once. The ten biggest clones cover under 60% of the sample.

Points the paper makes about the study in general: Approximately 27 CD8+ CDR3 sequences were found in both patients and controls but appeared to be highly expressed in patients and within the immunodominant clones of the patients. Between patients and healthy controls, no significant difference in CD8+ Simpson's diversity was found (P=0.060).

Patients chosen for sequencing had shown expansion of CD8+CD57+ cells by flow cytometry. All patients had severe acquired aplastic anemia diagnosed by International Study of Aplastic Anemia and Agranulocytosis and Camitta criteria. No patient had received any therapy when blood was sampled. In the study, sorted CD4+ and CD8+ blood T cells from patients with severe aplastic anemia and from healthy subjects underwent deep sequencing of TCR repertoires. In the USA, patient enrollment took place under clinicaltrials.gov protocols 00001620, 01623167, 00001397, 00071045, 00081523 and 00961064. Ficoll-Paque density gradient centrifugation was used to isolate peripheral blood mononuclear cells. CD4+ and CD8+ T cells were sorted by FACS or magnetic beads before DNA extraction. The clonotype originates from a human donor with aplastic anemia. Sequencing was performed on sorted CD4+, CD8+, or CD8+CD57+ T cells (not recorded which) from PBMCs.

At the DNA level, the sequence is TGCAGCGTTGGCGTTCGTCTAGCGGGATTAGAGCTGTTTTTT. This gives the protein CSVGVRLAGLELFF. The rearranged chain carries TRBV29-1 and TRBJ2-2; the central 9 bases match TRBD2. Germline trimming amounts to 4 bases on V and 11 bases on J, with 11 as the count of junction bases outside the gene matches. The cysteine opens and the phenylalanine closes a CDR3 of 14 amino acids. Only CDR3 DNA is held: 42 bases, read in frame from base 1. The germline V gene specifies SQVTM as CDR1 and ANQGSEA as CDR2.